The present T cell receptor (beta chain) was sequenced within a study of regulatory T cells in long-lasting Graves disease. The germline gives CDR1 MDHEN, CDR2 SYDVKM. The V end lost 7 bases, the J end lost 8 bases, and 18 bases lay between the germline ends. The CDR3 consists of 14 residues. This clonotype was seen repeatedly, ten times or more. Its antigen is unidentified. Described time point: persistent/refractory GD, antithyroid drugs over 5 years with positive TRAb. Construction of the TCR library relied on RNA isolated from PBMCs. A roughly 10-milliliter sample of peripheral blood was drawn into EDTA tubes. Arm-PCR of CDR3 regions with iRepertoire HTBI primers generated TCR beta libraries. TCRdb passed the multiplex PCR reads through MiXCR, listing each CDR3 protein once. In the table there are about 470,000 distinct CDR3 sequences, around a fifth of which are singletons. The study, taken as a whole, reports: Among persistent patients, a larger number of public clonotypes were shared (over 2,500) than among newly diagnosed patients (under 1,000). Newly diagnosed Graves' patients had higher TCR diversity than persistent ones.

The sequence derives from a female donor with Graves disease. This chain connects TRBV28 to TRBJ1-5, with D perhaps matching TRBD1 (6 bases). The input for sequencing was peripheral blood mononuclear cells (PBMCs), taken when the disease was refractory, from a patient treated with antithyroid drugs. CDR3 DNA sequence: TGTGCCAGCAATACCCCCACAGGGATGAAGCCCCAGCATTTT. It encodes CASNTPTGMKPQHF.